Shown below are 2 T cell receptor beta chains from a single sample sequenced in a study of a mutant IDH1 vaccine in newly diagnosed glioma. Indicated time point: week 47, end of study. With topical imiquimod, each dose of the vaccine consisted of 300 ug of mutant IDH1 20-mer peptide. Sequenced by immunoSEQ multiplex PCR; TCRdb stores in-frame clones only, minus some. Of 50,000 to 65,000 clones listed, roughly 87% are singletons. These receptors are not linked to any known antigen. Sequenced here: PBMCs, sampled from a glioma patient whose treatment included an IDH1 peptide vaccine. The source is a woman between 45 and 65 years old with glioma.

This clone qualifies as medium-sized. The chain carries TRBV7-9 and TRBJ1-2; D may be TRBD1 (5 bases). Trimming shortened V by 5 bases and J by 3 bases, and 16 bases separated the two germline ends. Germline values: CDR1 SEHNR, CDR2 FQNEAQ (reference sequence). The CDR3 runs 15 residues. The CDR3 protein is CASSHPGPPYYGYTF. Written as DNA, the CDR3 is TGTGCCAGCAGCCACCCGGGGCCTCCCTACTATGGCTACACCTTC. Supplemented by reference TRBV7-9 and TRBJ1-2, the full variable domain reads DTGVSQNPRHKITKRGQNVTFRCDPISEHNRLYWYRQTLGQGPEFLTYFQNEAQLEKSRLLSDRFSAERPKGSFSTLEIQRTEQGDSAMYLCASSHPGPPYYGYTFGSGTRLTVV.

CDR3 sequence (DNA): TGCGCCAGCAATGGTGTGGCGGACCCGAACACCGGGGAGCTGTTTTTT. Amino acid sequence: CASNGVADPNTGELFF. The rearrangement joins TRBV5-1 to TRBJ2-2, with D unclear. CDR3 size: 16 residues. Trimming removed 6 bases at V and 0 bases at J, with 15 bases between. CDR1 is SGHRS, CDR2 YFSETQ, per germline.